The sample holds one count of the clone carrying this T cell receptor (beta chain). Its antigen remains unidentified. Among the donors, all were healthy bone marrow donors. Germline-derived CDR1 and CDR2 are SEHNR and FQNEAQ (reference sequence). V dropped 5 bases and J dropped 5 bases, with 15 bases sitting between them. This CDR3 region has 14 residues. A multiplex PCR was run with 60 Vbeta primers and 13 Jbeta primers. TCRdb's copy holds only in-frame clones and misses some; the assay was immunoSEQ multiplex PCR. The sample lists 300,000 or so clones, almost 85% seen once, with 2% to 2.5% in the top ten. The data stem from a study of cytomegalovirus exposure and HLA in healthy donors. Study observations and caveats: Within an earlier analysis, most TCR beta V segments proved productive either about 87% or about 30% of the time. Most CMV-associated TCR beta chains appeared HLA-restricted in a later analysis.

This chain connects TRBV7-9 to TRBJ1-1; possible D gene TRBD1, 5 bases. Sequenced material: PBMCs. The sequence was obtained from a woman in her thirties or forties in good health and CMV-seropositive. CDR3 sequence: CASSPGPQRTEAFF. The CDR3 nucleotides read TGTGCCAGCAGCCCAGGGCCCCAGCGTACTGAAGCTTTCTTT.